Presented here are 10 T cell receptor beta chains from one specimen sequenced in a study of blood T cells in healthy people across ages. For the second PCR, which ran for about 7 to 11 cycles, a sample-barcoded 5' primer and a J-beta primer mix were used. TCRdb redid the calling of the 5' RACE reads with MiXCR, one entry per CDR3 protein. The repertoire holds 800,000 to 950,000 distinct CDR3 sequences, with about 27% as singletons. These data also formed part of another study, on T cells of mothers and their children.

The sequenced sample was blood. The receptors here all came from a middle-aged woman in good health.

This clonotype was detected only a few times. V and J are TRBV7-9 and TRBJ2-2; 10 nucleotides match TRBD1. This CDR3 has 17 amino acids. The junction had 5 bases not matched to a gene; V was cut back by 0 bases and J by 4 bases. Germline CDR1 and CDR2: SEHNR and FQNEAQ (reference sequence). The CDR3 DNA is TGTGCCAGCAGCTTAGCGACAGGGGGCGCGGGCACCGGGGAGCTGTTTTTT. This gives the protein CASSLATGGAGTGELFF.

The V call is TRBV6-6, the J call TRBJ1-2; D call uncertain. Germline CDR1 MNHNY, CDR2 SVGAGI (reference sequence). CDR3 size: 14 residues. Trimming stripped 6 bases from V and 0 bases from J, with 11 bases between. The CDR3 coding sequence is TGTGCCAGCAGCCTCAAGGCGGCTAACTATGGCTACACCTTC. It translates to CASSLKAANYGYTF.

This clonotype has just a few counts. The V call is TRBV19, the J call TRBJ2-7, with D possibly TRBD1 on 6 matching bases. CDR1 and CDR2 (germline): LNHDA, SQIVND (reference sequence). Trimming left V 3 bases short and J 3 bases short, with 15 bases between. This CDR3 has 15 amino acids. The CDR3 protein is CASSIFQGTIYEQYF. The CDR3 DNA follows: TGTGCCAGTAGTATTTTCCAGGGGACCATCTACGAGCAGTACTTC.

This clonotype was counted between two and nine times. This chain connects TRBV4-1 to TRBJ2-3, with TRBD2 matching 10 bases. V lost 0 bases, J lost 8 bases, and 8 bases stayed unmatched. Germline V lookup: CDR1 MGHRA, CDR2 YSYEKL. CDR3 length: 16 amino acids. DNA for the CDR3: TGCGCCAGCAGCCAAGATATGTCTAGCGGGGGCGGTACGCAGTATTTT. Translating gives CASSQDMSSGGGTQYF.

This chain uses TRBV5-5 with TRBJ1-2; 7 nucleotides match TRBD1. This CDR3 has 15 residues. Germline V gene sequence: CDR1 SGHKS, CDR2 YYEKEE (reference sequence). With V trimmed by 4 bases and J by 5 bases, 11 bases remained unmatched. In DNA, the CDR3 is TGTGCCAGCAGCATGGTGGCAGGGGGGCAGTATGGCTACACCTTC. Translating it yields CASSMVAGGQYGYTF.

In this sample, this clonotype turned up a few times. J is TRBJ1-5 and V is TRBV7-9; TRBD1 is a possible D gene (6 bases). This CDR3 region has 14 residues. CDR1 and CDR2 from the germline V gene are SEHNR and FQNEAQ (reference sequence). V lost 5 bases to trimming and J lost 5 bases, with 13 bases between them. The CDR3 spells CASSITGSDQPQHF. The CDR3 DNA follows: TGTGCCAGCAGCATTACAGGGTCAGATCAGCCCCAGCATTTT.

The chain has TRBV20-1 and TRBJ2-5; TRBD2 agrees at 7 bases. V dropped 6 bases and J dropped 5; count of bases not matched to a gene: 9. This CDR3 is 13 amino acids long. CDR1 is DFQATT and CDR2 is SNEGSKA in the germline V gene (reference sequence). In DNA form, the CDR3 reads TGCAGTGCCCCGACTAGCCGAATGGAGACCCAGTACTTC. Protein sequence: CSAPTSRMETQYF.

This chain joins TRBV5-1 and TRBJ1-1; 10 positions agree with TRBD1. CDR1 SGHRS and CDR2 YFSETQ come from the germline V gene. Trimming took 0 bases from V and 4 from J; bases not matched to a gene: 6. CDR3 length equals 16 residues. CDR3: CASSLGQGASGTEAFF. The CDR3, as DNA: TGCGCCAGCAGCTTGGGACAGGGGGCGAGTGGCACTGAAGCTTTCTTT.

In DNA, the CDR3 is TGCGCCAGCAGCTTGGGACCCAGGGCCGGGGCTCGCACAGATACGCAGTATTTT. Encoded protein: CASSLGPRAGARTDTQYF. The gene calls are TRBV5-1 and TRBJ2-3; D is perhaps TRBD1 or TRBD2 (5 bases each). CDR1 SGHRS and CDR2 YFSETQ come from the germline V gene. This CDR3 has 18 residues. With 0 bases removed from V and 1 base from J, the gap between germline ends came to 18 bases.

This clonotype occurred many times. The chain joins TRBV24-1 to TRBJ1-2; D not certain. The CDR3 totals 13 residues. Trimming shortened V by 5 bases and J by 0 bases, and 6 bases separated the two germline ends. CDR1 and CDR2 (germline): KGHDR, SFDVKD. DNA of the CDR3: TGTGCCACCAGTGGCTCCGCTAACTATGGCTACACCTTC. This codes for CATSGSANYGYTF.